The clone carrying this T cell receptor beta chain was recorded many times. Its target is unknown. The data were taken from a study of tumor-infiltrating lymphocytes in primary liver carcinoma. Points from the study as a whole: Because the samples were bulk unsorted, the study did not compare CD4+ and CD8+ repertoires.

CDR3 length: 14 residues. Deletions cut 3 bases from V and 7 bases from J, with 13 bases between. Germline V lookup: CDR1 MNHNS, CDR2 SASEGT. Germline DNA was also extracted, and blood RNA derived from unsorted whole blood. Production of TCR beta cDNA used approximately 480 ng total RNA together with a constant-region primer. Slightly modified ARM-PCR, run as three nested multiplex PCR rounds, produced the TCR beta libraries. Investigators reported that the first two PCR rounds, at 10 cycles each, used TRBV1-TRBV30 forward primers with a C-beta reverse primer. TCRdb re-derived calls from the multiplex PCR reads in MiXCR, one entry per CDR3 protein. This repertoire shows 200,000 or so distinct CDR3 sequences, roughly 61% found once; its top ten account for 7% to 8.5%.

Sequencing was performed on peripheral blood. The receptor comes from a woman aged 60 to 75 with primary liver carcinoma and hepatitis B virus infection. V usage is TRBV6-1 and J usage is TRBJ2-1; D gene unclear. In DNA, the CDR3 is TGTGCCAGCAGTGATCGGCCGGATGCAAATGAGCAGTTCTTC. It encodes CASSDRPDANEQFF.